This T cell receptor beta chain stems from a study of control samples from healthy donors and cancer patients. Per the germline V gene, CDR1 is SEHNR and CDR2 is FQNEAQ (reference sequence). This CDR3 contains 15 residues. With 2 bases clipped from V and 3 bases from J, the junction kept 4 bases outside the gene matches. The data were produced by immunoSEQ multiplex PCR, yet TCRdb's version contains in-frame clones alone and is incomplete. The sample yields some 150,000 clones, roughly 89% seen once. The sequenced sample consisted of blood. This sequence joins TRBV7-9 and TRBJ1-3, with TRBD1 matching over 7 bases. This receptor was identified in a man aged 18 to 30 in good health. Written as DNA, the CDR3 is TGTGCCAGCAGCTTACCAAACAGGGGTGGAAACACCATATATTTT. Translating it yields CASSLPNRGGNTIYF.